This TCR beta chain was recorded in a study of molecular identifiers for immune sequencing clone quantification (dated by TCRdb to the late 2010s). Study-level background: In a replicate experiment, RNA from about 21,000 or 97,000 naive CD8 T cells was split into five aliquots, four of which were sequenced. CD8 T cells were used in a methods study to benchmark molecular-identifier clustering-based TCR repertoire sequencing (MIDCIRS) and TCR RNA copy counting. Results and caveats for the whole study, not just this receptor: Highly expanded clone sizes could be underestimated because identical TCR molecules may share a barcode. When barcode sub-clustering was omitted, TCR diversity was inflated by chimeric consensus sequences, with chimeras reaching as high as 47%. The naive libraries included spiked-in Jurkat TCR RNA (10 copies' worth), and this Jurkat TCR RNA is not part of the donor repertoire. Modeling estimated roughly 3.2 recovered TCR RNA copies per cell, compared with 8.5 to 10 by digital PCR, which implies 30% to 35% capture efficiency. Spiked-in Jurkat TCR RNA equal to a single cell's worth was reported to be detectable even within 1,100,000 naive CD8 T cells. In CMV-specific effector cells, clones with more than 20 RNA copies contained over 97% of molecules, whereas in naive cells such clones contained under 1% of molecules.

Library creation used PCR. Sequenced using an Illumina HiSeq 4000. Preparation of bulk TCR libraries followed a previously described approach, with the TCR primers listed in Table S5. Purification of total RNA was performed with the Qiagen AllPrep DNA/RNA kit. Before analysis, reads from multiple sequencing runs of one library were combined. From the authors' description of their analysis: Reads were retained only if an exact TCR constant sequence was present, and the retained reads were trimmed to 150 nt and grouped according to their 12-nt molecular barcodes. Reads inside each barcode group were sub-clustered using a 15% Levenshtein threshold, and a quality-weighted consensus sequence was constructed for each RNA molecule. Non-functional sequences were filtered out, along with any lower-count sequence sitting one edit away from another sequence. Based on a fit of two negative binomial distributions, barcode sub-clusters having less than 20% of the maximum read count were discarded. TCRdb's own reprocessing of the public reads used fastp at Q25 and MiXCR and kept productive beta chains. Each entry merges the rows of one CDR3 protein and shows their most common DNA and genes. The V and J calls and clone size come from TCRdb's table, not from the authors' own analysis. The sample table lists fewer than 10,000 distinct CDR3 sequences, roughly a fifth of them with a count of one. Together, the top ten hold about 1.4% of the sample.

Inclusive of the bounding cysteine and phenylalanine, the CDR3 is 15 residues long. The DNA shown is the 45-base CDR3, in frame from base 1. From V the trimming removes 0 bases and from J it removes 3 bases, while the gene matches leave 4 bases of the junction unaccounted for. From the germline V gene, CDR1 is SGHDT and CDR2 is YYEEEE. There are many counts of this clonotype. The specificity of this receptor is unknown. No much larger clone exists at a distance of one base, and base qualities are not known. Libraries of naive CD8 T cells were built from around 20,000 to 1,000,000 sorted cells, with 10%, 30% or 50% of the purified RNA used. On a BD FACSAria II, naive CD8 T cells were FACS-sorted as CD8+CD4-CCR7+CD45RA+ and collected into RLT Plus buffer. To test detection sensitivity, Jurkat RNA equal to over nine TCR copies was added to samples of about 20,000-1,000,000 naive CD8 T cells. CD8 T cells were enriched using RosetteSep CD8+ T Cell Enrichment Cocktail and Ficoll-Paque, and the enriched cells then underwent ACK red cell lysis.

This sequence uses TRBV5-6 and TRBJ2-7, with TRBD1 matching 9 junction bases. Source material: naive CD8+ T cells from blood, with Jurkat cell RNA spiked in. The sample's cell subset or site, from its label and the paper: FACS-sorted CD8+CD4-CCR7+CD45RA+ naive T cells. The sequence derives from a human donor in good health. Some libraries in this study had Jurkat cell RNA spiked in. The sequence in DNA is TGTGCCAGCAGCTTGGACGGACAGGGGAACTACGAGCAGTACTTC. This is translated as CASSLDGQGNYEQYF.